The sequence of this TCR beta chain was determined in a study of identical twins' blood T cells. As originally analysed: Each donor had about 100,000 to nearly 550,000 clonotypes. Via MiXCR, TCRdb re-called the 5' RACE reads, giving one row per CDR3 protein. TCRdb, rather than the study authors, made the V and J calls. Among about 370,000 distinct CDR3 sequences listed, 25% to 35% were seen once. This clonotype was seen a few times. This CDR3 is 15 amino acids long. V shed 6 bases, J shed 10 bases, and the junction held 12 bases outside the gene matches. From germline, CDR1 is MNHNY and CDR2 SVGAGI (reference sequence).

What was sequenced was PBMCs. J is TRBJ1-6 and V is TRBV6-6; 7 bases are shared with TRBD1. This TCR was sampled from a woman aged 18-55 years in good health. CDR3 sequence (DNA): TGTGCCAGCAGGAGAGAGACAGGGAAGGGATCACCCCTCCACTTT. Its translation is CASRRETGKGSPLHF.